Shown below are 29 T cell receptor beta chains from a single sample sequenced in a study of shared clonotypes between healthy human individuals. Sequencing was performed with immunoSEQ multiplex PCR; in TCRdb, only in-frame clones are kept and a portion is missing. The data show 2 million to 3 million clones, over 85% seen once. Sequences were obtained from naive CD4+ T cells from PBMCs. Stated subset: CD45RA+ positively selected. These receptors were obtained from a man aged 18 to 30 in good health. Some clones in this sample may be carry-over from other donors' samples.

This chain links TRBV7-9 with TRBJ1-1, with a tentative D call TRBD1 (6 bases). Germline CDR1 is SEHNR and CDR2 is FQNEAQ (reference sequence). Trimming removed 1 base from V and 10 bases from J, with 10 bases in between. This CDR3 is 12 amino acids long. The CDR3 loop is CASSLEGRGAFF. CDR3 nucleotides: TGTGCCAGCAGCTTAGAGGGCAGGGGAGCTTTCTTT. The whole variable domain, filled in from reference TRBV7-9 and TRBJ1-1, reads DTGVSQNPRHKITKRGQNVTFRCDPISEHNRLYWYRQTLGQGPEFLTYFQNEAQLEKSRLLSDRFSAERPKGSFSTLEIQRTEQGDSAMYLCASSLEGRGAFFGQGTRLTVV.

The chain employs TRBV28 and TRBJ2-7, with a possible D match to TRBD1 (5 bases). This CDR3 is built from 13 residues. The germline V gene has CDR1 MDHEN and CDR2 SYDVKM. The V end was cut by 7 bases, the J end by 6 bases, with 16 bases between. CDR3 amino acids: CASTPRSQGEQYF. CDR3 sequence (DNA): TGTGCCAGCACCCCACGCTCTCAGGGCGAGCAGTACTTC.

The V call is TRBV25-1, the J call TRBJ1-3; D ambiguous. CDR1 and CDR2 (germline): MGHDK, SYGVNS. Trimming pared 3 bases from V and 0 bases from J, leaving 12 bases between. This CDR3 region has 16 residues. In DNA, the CDR3 is TGTGCCAGCAGTGATCCGGGGTTAGGCTCTGGAAACACCATATATTTT. Translated, it gives CASSDPGLGSGNTIYF.

This chain joins TRBV6-6 and TRBJ2-7; D perhaps matches TRBD1 (6 bases). V gave up 4 bases and J gave up 5 bases, with 12 bases separating them. Germline V CDR1 and CDR2: MNHNY, SVGAGI (reference sequence). The CDR3 is made up of 13 amino acids. Here the CDR3 DNA reads TGTGCCAGCAGTTTTGTGCCAGGGGACGAGCAGTACTTC. Translated: CASSFVPGDEQYF.

V gene TRBV28 combines with J gene TRBJ1-1, with D perhaps matching TRBD1 (6 bases). Looked up from germline, CDR1 is MDHEN and CDR2 is SYDVKM. This CDR3 has 15 residues. The V end was cut by 1 base, the J end by 1 base, with 10 bases between. CDR3 in amino acids: CASSLSEQGNTEAFF. The DNA of the CDR3 is TGTGCCAGCAGTTTATCGGAACAGGGGAACACTGAAGCTTTCTTT. Combining the CDR3 with reference TRBV28 and TRBJ1-1 gives the whole variable domain DVKVTQSSRYLVKRTGEKVFLECVQDMDHENMFWYRQDPGLGLRLIYFSYDVKMKEKGDIPEGYSVSREKKERFSLILESASTNQTSMYLCASSLSEQGNTEAFFGQGTRLTVV.

The chain combines TRBV9 with TRBJ2-3; 7 bases align to TRBD1. V lost 3 bases, J lost 2 bases, and 9 bases stayed unmatched. Germline-derived CDR1 and CDR2 are SGDLS and YYNGEE. This CDR3 has 16 amino acids. CDR3 sequence reads: CASSAVQGILTDTQYF. CDR3 sequence (DNA): TGTGCCAGCAGCGCCGTACAGGGGATACTCACAGATACGCAGTATTTT.

The rearrangement uses TRBV29-1 and TRBJ1-4; D remains unclear. Between the trimmed V and J ends, which lost 1 base and 3 bases, there was a span of 6 bases. Germline CDR1 is SQVTM and CDR2 is ANQGSEA. The CDR3 runs 13 residues. The CDR3 DNA is TGCAGCGTTGAAGCTGACGCTAATGAAAAACTGTTTTTT. Translation: CSVEADANEKLFF.

J is TRBJ1-2 and V is TRBV28; 8 bases map to TRBD1. V lost 3 bases to trimming and J lost 4 bases; unmatched junction nucleotides: 7. CDR1 and CDR2 from the germline V gene are MDHEN and SYDVKM. The CDR3 has 15 amino acids. CDR3: CASSLARGRGYGYTF. In nucleotides, the CDR3 is TGTGCCAGCAGTTTGGCCAGGGGGCGAGGCTATGGCTACACCTTC.

CDR3 bases: TGTGCCAGCAGCTCCGGCGTAGACAGGGGGCTCGGAAACACCATATATTTT. Translation gives CASSSGVDRGLGNTIYF. The gene calls are TRBV7-9 and TRBJ1-3, with 10 bases lining up with TRBD1. Germline CDR1 reads SEHNR; CDR2 reads FQNEAQ (reference sequence). V dropped 4 bases and J dropped 4; count of bases not matched to a gene: 10. The CDR3 has 17 amino acids. Full variable domain (remainder filled in from reference TRBV7-9 and TRBJ1-3): DTGVSQNPRHKITKRGQNVTFRCDPISEHNRLYWYRQTLGQGPEFLTYFQNEAQLEKSRLLSDRFSAERPKGSFSTLEIQRTEQGDSAMYLCASSSGVDRGLGNTIYFGEGSWLTVV.

V gene TRBV30 combines with J gene TRBJ2-5; weak D call: TRBD2 (6 bases). V lost 5 bases, J lost 7 bases, and 11 bases lay in between. The germline CDR1 and CDR2 sequences are GTSNPN and SVGIG (reference sequence). The CDR3 sequence is 11 residues long. The CDR3 is CAWSDGGTQYF. In DNA form, the CDR3 reads TGTGCCTGGTCGGACGGGGGGACCCAGTACTTC.

A word on this clone: Distinct nucleotide sequences in the sample also encode this CDR3. The rearrangement joins TRBV18 to TRBJ2-1, with TRBD2 matching over 11 bases. CDR3 size: 16 residues. With 3 bases clipped from V and 2 bases from J, the junction kept 3 bases outside the gene matches. Germline V gene data show CDR1 as KGHSH and CDR2 as LQKENI. The CDR3 loop reads CASSPGTSGAYNEQFF. The CDR3 coding sequence is TGTGCCAGCTCACCGGGGACTAGCGGAGCCTACAATGAGCAGTTCTTC. The entire variable domain, with the rest obtained from reference TRBV18 and TRBJ2-1, is as follows: NAGVMQNPRHLVRRRGQEARLRCSPMKGHSHVYWYRQLPEEGLKFMVYLQKENIIDESGMPKERFSAEFPKEGPSILRIQQVVRGDSAAYFCASSPGTSGAYNEQFFGPGTRLTVL.

This chain connects TRBV4-2 to TRBJ2-3; the D gene could be TRBD1 or TRBD2 (5 bases each). The CDR3 totals 15 residues. Trimming shortened V by 5 bases and J by 2 bases, and 14 bases separated the two germline ends. Germline CDR1 and CDR2: LGHNA and YNFKEQ. The CDR3 nucleotides are TGTGCCAGCAGCTACCGGGACCCAGACACAGATACGCAGTATTTT. It is translated as CASSYRDPDTDTQYF.

V is TRBV6-1 and J is TRBJ1-2; 7 bases are a match to TRBD1. The CDR3 totals 15 residues. Germline V lookup: CDR1 MNHNS, CDR2 SASEGT. V lost 4 bases and J lost 6; bases outside the gene matches: 11. Here the CDR3 DNA reads TGTGCCAGCAGTGTTCCGGACAGGCGAAAAAATGGCTACACCTTC. Translating gives CASSVPDRRKNGYTF.

The genes are TRBV7-2 and TRBJ1-5; TRBD1 aligns across 8 bases. V was pared by 5 bases and J by 6 bases, with 12 bases of the junction left unmatched. The germline CDR1 and CDR2 sequences are SGHTA and FQGNSA. CDR3 length equals 16 residues. Written as DNA, the CDR3 is TGTGCCAGCAGCCCCAGGACAGGGCAGTGGATTCAGCCCCAGCATTTT. It is translated as CASSPRTGQWIQPQHF.

The V and J genes are TRBV7-2 and TRBJ1-4; TRBD1 is a possible D gene (6 bases). The CDR3 contains 18 residues. Trimming removed 4 bases from V and 0 bases from J, with 18 bases in between. CDR1 and CDR2 from the germline V gene are SGHTA and FQGNSA. The CDR3 sequence: CASSYTGRGIATNEKLFF. CDR3 sequence (DNA): TGTGCCAGCAGCTATACAGGGCGTGGGATTGCAACTAATGAAAAACTGTTTTTT. Combining the CDR3 with reference TRBV7-2 and TRBJ1-4 gives the whole variable domain GAGVSQSPSNKVTEKGKDVELRCDPISGHTALYWYRQSLGQGLEFLIYFQGNSAPDKSGLPSDRFSAERTGGSVSTLTIQRTQQEDSAVYLCASSYTGRGIATNEKLFFGSGTQLSVL.

About this clone: Since a much larger clone is just one base distant, this may be a read error. Other nucleotide sequences from this sample produce the same CDR3. The rearrangement joins TRBV6-6 to TRBJ2-5; D unclear. Germline V gives CDR1 MNHNY, CDR2 SVGAGI (reference sequence). V dropped 6 bases and J dropped 0 bases, with 2 bases sitting between them. The CDR3 consists of 11 residues. The CDR3 is CASSYQETQYF. CDR3 bases: TGTGCCAGCAGCTACCAAGAGACCCAGTACTTC.

The chain is built from TRBV30 and TRBJ1-2; the match to TRBD1 covers 7 bases. This CDR3 region has 13 residues. CDR1 is GTSNPN and CDR2 is SVGIG in the germline V gene (reference sequence). The V segment lost 3 bases and the J segment 5 bases; nucleotides outside the gene matches: 6. DNA of the CDR3: TGTGCCTGGAGCCCGACAGGGATATATGGCTACACCTTC. It translates to CAWSPTGIYGYTF. Variable domain in full (rest from reference TRBV30 and TRBJ1-2): SQTIHQWPATLVQPVGSPLSLECTVEGTSNPNLYWYRQAAGRGLQLLFYSVGIGQISSEVPQNLSASRPQDRQFILSSKKLLLSDSGFYLCAWSPTGIYGYTFGSGTRLTVV.

The rearrangement uses TRBV7-3 and TRBJ2-2; possibly TRBD2 for D (5 bases). This CDR3 is 13 amino acids long. Germline values: CDR1 SGHTA, CDR2 FQGTGA. V was shortened by 4 bases and J by 4 bases, with 7 bases between the two germline ends. CDR3 sequence reads: CASSSGFTGELFF. The CDR3, as DNA: TGTGCCAGCAGCTCGGGATTCACCGGGGAGCTGTTTTTT.

J is TRBJ2-3 and V is TRBV28, with unresolved D. Germline V gene sequence: CDR1 MDHEN, CDR2 SYDVKM. The V end lost 5 bases, the J end lost 0 bases, and 12 bases lay between the germline ends. The CDR3 contains 15 residues. As DNA, the CDR3 is TGTGCCAGCAGTCCCGCGCGGAGCAGCACAGATACGCAGTATTTT. Its protein is CASSPARSSTDTQYF.

This chain uses TRBV6-5 with TRBJ2-7; D not resolved. The germline V and J ends were trimmed by 7 bases and 8 bases, with 21 bases remaining between them. This CDR3 is 14 amino acids long. In germline, CDR1 is MNHEY, CDR2 SVGAGI. The CDR3 protein is CASIESGPFPKQYF. CDR3 bases: TGTGCCAGCATCGAAAGTGGGCCGTTTCCGAAGCAGTACTTC.

In this sample, this clone turned up once. The chain carries TRBV27 and TRBJ2-7, with 9 nucleotides matching TRBD1. The J segment lost 2 bases and the V segment lost 4 bases, leaving 9 bases of the junction unmatched. Germline V lookup: CDR1 MNHEY, CDR2 SMNVEV (reference sequence). The CDR3 length is 16 residues. CDR3 sequence (DNA): TGTGCCAGCAGTTCCCTAACAGGGGGCGCGACCTACGAGCAGTACTTC. Amino acid sequence: CASSSLTGGATYEQYF.

Written as DNA, the CDR3 is TGTGCCAGCTCACCTCAGACCGCCGGGACAAGTAATGAAAAACTGTTTTTT. Translating gives CASSPQTAGTSNEKLFF. The rearrangement links TRBV18 to TRBJ1-4; the D gene is possibly TRBD1 (6 bases). The germline V gene encodes CDR1 KGHSH and CDR2 LQKENI. The CDR3 runs 17 residues. Trimming shortened V by 3 bases and J by 4 bases, and 18 bases separated the two germline ends.

This clone was detected once. The gene calls are TRBV7-2 and TRBJ2-2, with 8 bases aligning to TRBD2. This CDR3 has 13 amino acids. Looked up from germline, CDR1 is SGHTA and CDR2 is FQGNSA. Trimming took 5 bases from V and 5 from J; bases not matched to a gene: 1. The CDR3 is CASSPGGTGELFF. The CDR3 DNA reads TGTGCCAGCAGCCCGGGGGGGACCGGGGAGCTGTTTTTT.

This clone came up once. The junction shows a germline mismatch at one end, possibly a read error. The V gene is TRBV6-5, the J gene TRBJ2-7; D perhaps matches TRBD2 (5 bases). CDR3 length equals 14 residues. Germline-derived CDR1 and CDR2 are MNHEY and SVGAGI. For the CDR3, the DNA is TGTGCCAGCAGTCTAGCCAGGTCCCGATACGGGCAGTACTTC. Protein sequence: CASSLARSRYGQYF.

This clone was detected only once. This sequence joins TRBV9 and TRBJ2-1; perhaps TRBD1 as D (6 bases). This CDR3 has 13 amino acids. Trimming cost V 0 bases and J 7 bases, with 8 bases left between them. In germline, CDR1 is SGDLS, CDR2 YYNGEE. Written as DNA, the CDR3 is TGTGCCAGCAGCGTAGGGGGGCAGAATGAGCAGTTCTTC. Translating it yields CASSVGGQNEQFF.

This clone was counted once. The chain is built from TRBV6-6 and TRBJ2-7; D is unclear. V was shortened by 2 bases and J by 0 bases, with 8 bases between the two germline ends. This CDR3 comprises 14 residues. Looked up from germline, CDR1 is MNHNY and CDR2 is SVGAGI (reference sequence). This CDR3 reads CASSYEESSYEQYF. The CDR3 DNA reads TGTGCCAGCAGTTACGAGGAGAGCTCCTACGAGCAGTACTTC.

This clone has only one observation. The chain employs TRBV7-9 and TRBJ2-1, with 7 bases aligning to TRBD1. V lost 5 bases to trimming and J lost 2 bases; unmatched junction nucleotides: 6. Germline assignment: CDR1 SEHNR and CDR2 FQNEAQ (reference sequence). The CDR3 totals 15 residues. The CDR3, as DNA: TGTGCCAGCAGCCCACAGGGACAGCCCTACAATGAGCAGTTCTTC. Translation gives CASSPQGQPYNEQFF.

The chain is built from TRBV5-1 and TRBJ1-1, with 10 bases identical to TRBD1. The CDR3 covers 14 residues. From germline, CDR1 is SGHRS and CDR2 YFSETQ. With 4 bases clipped from V and 8 bases from J, the junction kept 8 bases outside the gene matches. In nucleotides, the CDR3 is TGCGCCAGCAGCCCGACAGGGGGCAGTAAGGAAGCTTTCTTT. This encodes CASSPTGGSKEAFF. The full variable domain, in which reference TRBV5-1 and TRBJ1-1 provide the parts outside the CDR3, is KAGVTQTPRYLIKTRGQQVTLSCSPISGHRSVSWYQQTPGQGLQFLFEYFSETQRNKGNFPGRFSGRQFSNSRSEMNVSTLELGDSALYLCASSPTGGSKEAFFGQGTRLTVV.

This chain links TRBV5-8 with TRBJ2-7; no reliable D call. Trimming removed 4 bases at V and 3 bases at J, with 11 bases between. Germline V CDR1 and CDR2: SGHTS, YDEGEE. The CDR3 loop spans 13 amino acids. The CDR3 protein is CASSPGLLYEQYF. Here the CDR3 DNA reads TGTGCCAGCAGCCCCGGGTTGCTCTACGAGCAGTACTTC. The full variable domain, completed using reference TRBV5-8 and TRBJ2-7, is EAGVTQSPTHLIKTRGQQATLRCSPISGHTSVYWYQQALGLGLQFLLWYDEGEERNRGNFPPRFSGRQFPNYSSELNVNALELEDSALYLCASSPGLLYEQYFGPGTRLTVT.